One and the same sample provided the 25 T cell receptor beta chains below, sequenced in a study of blood T cell repertoires in COVID-19. The repertoire was sequenced with immunoSEQ multiplex PCR; TCRdb's copy has only in-frame clones and lacks some. Of some 410,000 clones in the sample, roughly 90% were seen once. Sequencing was performed on PBMCs or T cells enriched from blood (not recorded which). All receptors derive from a woman aged 25 to 45 with acute COVID-19.

V is TRBV6-2 or TRBV6-3 and J is TRBJ1-6, with 7 positions matching TRBD1. Trimming removed 4 bases from V and 3 bases from J; junction bases left unmatched: 6. The CDR3 length is 16 residues. Germline V gene sequence: CDR1 MNHEY, CDR2 SVGEGT. The CDR3 is CASSSFHRGYNSPLHF. The CDR3, as DNA: TGTGCCAGCAGTTCCTTCCACAGGGGCTATAATTCACCCCTCCACTTT.

V gene TRBV6-2 or TRBV6-3 combines with J gene TRBJ1-1, with D possibly TRBD1 on 6 matching bases. The length of the CDR3 is 19 residues. Germline loops: CDR1 MNHEY, CDR2 SVGEGT. The germline V and J ends were trimmed by 0 bases and 0 bases, with 20 bases remaining between them. Written as DNA, the CDR3 is TGTGCCAGCAGTTACTCGACCCTCCTAGGGGGACCCATGAACACTGAAGCTTTCTTT. Translating gives CASSYSTLLGGPMNTEAFF.

This clone was recorded only once. The J gene is TRBJ2-5, the V gene TRBV4-1, with TRBD1 identical over 9 bases. V was clipped by 1 base and J by 3 bases; unmatched bases: 6. The length of the CDR3 is 16 residues. The germline CDR1 and CDR2 sequences are MGHRA and YSYEKL. The CDR3 DNA follows: TGCGCCAGCAGCCAAGTACCAAGACAGGGGGAAGAGACCCAGTACTTC. This gives the protein CASSQVPRQGEETQYF.

The CDR3 is CASGPGDRRNTEAFF. CDR3 nucleotide sequence: TGTGCTAGTGGTCCCGGGGACAGGAGGAACACTGAAGCTTTCTTT. The chain recombines TRBV12-5 with TRBJ1-1, with 8 bases matching TRBD1. Germline CDR1 LGHNT, CDR2 FRNRAP. V was pared by 5 bases and J by 1 base, with 6 bases of the junction left unmatched. The CDR3 covers 15 residues.

This chain links TRBV18 with TRBJ1-5; 7 bases align to TRBD1. Germline CDR1 is KGHSH and CDR2 is LQKENI. Trimming cost V 3 bases and J 8 bases; bases outside gene matches: 4. This CDR3 contains 13 residues. The CDR3 nucleotides read TGTGCCAGCTCACCGGACAGGTGGGAGCCCCAGCATTTT. Translation: CASSPDRWEPQHF.

This chain joins TRBV4-1 and TRBJ2-1; D is uncertain. Germline V gives CDR1 MGHRA, CDR2 YSYEKL. The length of the CDR3 is 17 residues. The V end was cut by 0 bases, the J end by 2 bases, with 14 bases between. The CDR3 sequence is CASSQDGAESPYNEQFF. The CDR3 DNA reads as TGCGCCAGCAGCCAAGATGGCGCGGAATCCCCCTACAATGAGCAGTTCTTC.

This clone showed up just a few times. The V gene is TRBV7-9, the J gene TRBJ1-4; the match to TRBD1 covers 10 bases. Germline loops: CDR1 SEHNR, CDR2 FQNEAQ (reference sequence). J gave up 0 bases and V 3 bases, and 4 bases lay outside the gene matches. The CDR3 is 17 amino acids. The CDR3 here is CASSLGQGPTTNEKLFF. As DNA, the CDR3 is TGTGCCAGCAGCTTGGGACAGGGGCCCACAACTAATGAAAAACTGTTTTTT.

This clone came up once. This chain connects TRBV2 to TRBJ1-5; TRBD1 matches 8 bases. Germline V gene lookup returns CDR1 SNHLY and CDR2 FYNNEI. The CDR3 spans 14 residues. V shed 5 bases and J 4 bases; nucleotides not matched to a gene: 4. The CDR3 loop reads CASSPRQGNQPQHF. The CDR3 coding sequence is TGTGCCAGCAGTCCTCGACAGGGGAATCAGCCCCAGCATTTT. The full variable domain, its missing parts supplied by reference TRBV2 and TRBJ1-5, is EPEVTQTPSHQVTQMGQEVILRCVPISNHLYFYWYRQILGQKVEFLVSFYNNEISEKSEIFDDQFSVERPDGSNFTLKIRSTKLEDSAMYFCASSPRQGNQPQHFGDGTRLSIL.

The chain joins TRBV6-5 to TRBJ2-5; 8 nucleotides match TRBD2. CDR1 and CDR2 from the germline V gene are MNHEY and SVGAGI. Losses at the gene ends were 5 bases for V and 5 bases for J; bases not matched to a gene: 10. This CDR3 contains 15 residues. The CDR3 region is CASSHGTRNGETQYF. In nucleotides, the CDR3 is TGTGCCAGCAGTCACGGGACTAGAAATGGGGAGACCCAGTACTTC.

This chain connects TRBV7-2 to TRBJ1-6, with a tentative D call TRBD1 (6 bases). CDR1 is SGHTA, CDR2 FQGNSA, per germline. This CDR3 spans 15 amino acids. Trimming took off 1 base at V and 4 bases at J, with 8 bases between the two ends. Here the CDR3 DNA reads TGTGCCAGCAGCTTAGTAAGGGGGTATAATTCACCCCTCCACTTT. This sequence encodes CASSLVRGYNSPLHF.

The chain joins TRBV7-2 to TRBJ1-6; the D gene is possibly TRBD1 (5 bases). CDR3 length: 16 amino acids. Looked up from germline, CDR1 is SGHTA and CDR2 is FQGNSA. Trimming took 3 bases from V and 9 from J, leaving 18 bases between them. The DNA of the CDR3 is TGTGCCAGCAGCTTTAGGGGATCCGGGACTGGTTCACCCCTCCACTTT. The encoded protein is CASSFRGSGTGSPLHF.

The CDR3, as DNA: TGCGCCAGCAGCCAAGAATACCCCGGGACTAGCGATCTCTTCGCAGATACGCAGTATTTT. Translation: CASSQEYPGTSDLFADTQYF. The genes are TRBV4-3 and TRBJ2-3; 10 bases align to TRBD2. The trim removed 0 bases at V and 4 bases at J, leaving 16 bases unmatched. The CDR3 runs to 20 residues. Germline values: CDR1 LGHNA, CDR2 YSLEER.

This clone has a handful of counts. The chain is built from TRBV3-1 (or the pseudogene TRBV3-2) and TRBJ1-5; D gene unclear. Trimming pared 4 bases from V and 0 bases from J, leaving 13 bases between. The CDR3 is made up of 16 amino acids. CDR1 and CDR2 from the germline V gene are LGHDT and YNNKEL (reference sequence). In DNA form, the CDR3 reads TGTGCCAGCAGCCTCGGCAGGCTGCCTAGCAATCAGCCCCAGCATTTT. Translated, it gives CASSLGRLPSNQPQHF.

The chain couples TRBV18 to TRBJ2-6; weak D call: TRBD1 (6 bases). V dropped 5 bases and J dropped 2 bases, with 16 bases sitting between them. This CDR3 has 17 residues. Germline CDR1 is KGHSH and CDR2 is LQKENI. The CDR3 loop reads CASSEGQRLAGANVLTF. In nucleotides, the CDR3 is TGTGCCAGCTCAGAGGGACAACGCTTGGCTGGGGCCAACGTCCTGACTTTC.

This chain uses TRBV11-2 with TRBJ2-3, with 10 nucleotides matching TRBD2. CDR3 size: 16 residues. Looked up from germline, CDR1 is SGHAT and CDR2 is FQNNGV. The trim removed 1 base at V and 5 bases at J, leaving 6 bases unmatched. Here the CDR3 DNA reads TGTGCCAGCAGCTTAGTAATAGCGGGGGGTGGAGATACGCAGTATTTT. It translates to CASSLVIAGGGDTQYF.

The CDR3 sequence: CASSYSVGQSNEKLFF. The CDR3 coding sequence is TGTGCCAGCAGTTACTCGGTGGGACAGTCAAACGAAAAACTGTTTTTT. This chain uses TRBV6-5 with TRBJ1-4, with TRBD1 matching 7 bases. In germline, CDR1 is MNHEY, CDR2 SVGAGI. V was pared by 0 bases and J by 8 bases, with 9 bases of the junction left unmatched. There are 16 residues in the CDR3.

The chain joins TRBV12-3 or TRBV12-4 to TRBJ1-5, with D perhaps TRBD1 (6 bases). The V and J ends lost 6 bases and 1 base respectively, with 7 bases between them. The CDR3 loop spans 13 amino acids. The CDR3 is CASSQGSNQPQHF. The CDR3, as DNA: TGTGCCAGCAGCCAGGGGAGCAATCAGCCCCAGCATTTT.

The chain carries TRBV19 and TRBJ2-1; TRBD1 aligns across 8 bases. Germline CDR1 and CDR2: LNHDA and SQIVND (reference sequence). The V gene end was trimmed by 6 bases and the J gene end by 6 bases; junction bases not matched to a gene: 7. The CDR3 spans 14 residues. The CDR3: CASSRTGRLNEQFF. DNA for the CDR3: TGTGCCAGTAGCAGGACAGGGAGGCTCAATGAGCAGTTCTTC.

This clone was counted only a few times. Distinct nucleotide sequences in the sample also encode this CDR3. The rearrangement links TRBV24-1 to TRBJ2-1; TRBD1 matches at 7 bases. The J segment lost 1 base and the V segment lost 7 bases, leaving 9 bases of the junction unmatched. Per germline, CDR1 KGHDR and CDR2 SFDVKD. The CDR3 loop spans 16 amino acids. The CDR3 DNA sequence: TGTGCCACCAGCGACTCCTCAGGGGGATCCTACAATGAGCAGTTCTTC. The encoded protein is CATSDSSGGSYNEQFF.

The V gene is TRBV5-1, the J gene TRBJ2-2, with a tentative D call TRBD1 (6 bases). The length of the CDR3 is 15 residues. Germline V gene data show CDR1 as SGHRS and CDR2 as YFSETQ. V shed 2 bases and J shed 4 bases, with 12 bases lying between them. The CDR3 region is CASSLRQASTGELFF. Here the CDR3 DNA reads TGCGCCAGCAGCTTAAGACAGGCGAGCACCGGGGAGCTGTTTTTT.

The chain joins TRBV7-9 to TRBJ2-7; 8 nucleotides line up with TRBD1. The V segment lost 5 bases and the J segment 3 bases; nucleotides outside the gene matches: 9. Germline-derived CDR1 and CDR2 are SEHNR and FQNEAQ (reference sequence). There are 15 residues in the CDR3. As DNA, the CDR3 is TGTGCCAGCAGCCCGCGGACAGGGTCTCTCTACGAGCAGTACTTC. Encoded protein: CASSPRTGSLYEQYF. Full variable domain (missing parts from reference TRBV7-9 and TRBJ2-7): DTGVSQNPRHKITKRGQNVTFRCDPISEHNRLYWYRQTLGQGPEFLTYFQNEAQLEKSRLLSDRFSAERPKGSFSTLEIQRTEQGDSAMYLCASSPRTGSLYEQYFGPGTRLTVT.

The chain uses TRBV3-1 (or the pseudogene TRBV3-2) and TRBJ1-6; D gene uncertain. V lost 1 base to trimming and J lost 6 bases, with 4 bases between them. The germline V gene encodes CDR1 LGHDT and CDR2 YNNKEL (reference sequence). This CDR3 contains 13 residues. Here the CDR3 reads CASSQVRNSPLHF. CDR3 DNA sequence: TGTGCCAGCAGCCAAGTGCGTAATTCACCCCTCCACTTT.

The chain uses TRBV11-2 and TRBJ1-2; D uncertain. Trimming took 5 bases from V and 4 from J, leaving 14 bases between them. Germline CDR1 SGHAT, CDR2 FQNNGV. CDR3 length: 14 amino acids. The CDR3 loop reads CASSHGHTSYGYTF. CDR3 DNA: TGTGCCAGCAGCCATGGCCACACTAGCTATGGCTACACCTTC.

This clone was counted between two and nine times. The chain employs TRBV25-1 and TRBJ1-2; TRBD1 is a possible D gene (6 bases). Between the trimmed V and J ends, which lost 3 bases and 8 bases, there was a span of 10 bases. The CDR3 is made up of 12 amino acids. Germline values: CDR1 MGHDK, CDR2 SYGVNS. CDR3 amino acids: CASSDGGHGYTF. The CDR3 DNA reads TGTGCCAGCAGTGACGGGGGGCACGGCTACACCTTC.

The chain links TRBV10-2 to TRBJ2-7, with D perhaps TRBD2 (6 bases). Trimming removed 4 bases at V and 3 bases at J, with 16 bases between. This CDR3 is 15 amino acids long. Germline V lookup: CDR1 WSHSY, CDR2 SAAADI. In DNA form, the CDR3 reads TGCGCCAGCAGTGTCCGCTGGGGGGATTACTACGAGCAGTACTTC. Translating it yields CASSVRWGDYYEQYF.